Listed below are T cell receptor beta chains from one sample, sequenced in a study of cytomegalovirus exposure and HLA in healthy donors. Measured with immunoSEQ multiplex PCR; TCRdb has only the in-frame clones, and not every one. Its table records about 130,000 clones. The specimen sequenced was PBMCs. The receptor source for this set is an older woman in good health and CMV-seronegative. CDR3s include the opening cysteine and the closing phenylalanine or tryptophan. Fields, in order: V gene, CDR3 length, J gene, CDR3 protein.

TRBV18	15	TRBJ1-4	CASSPDRATNEKLFF
TRBV28	19	TRBJ2-3	CASSLNTSGGRSSTDTQYF
TRBV6-4	14	TRBJ1-2	CASSPDWGDYGYTF
TRBV5-1	14	TRBJ1-2	CASSPRDSDYGYTF
TRBV27	13	TRBJ1-4	CASSFTTNEKLFF
TRBV29-1	13	.	CSVRQPTSYEQYF
TRBV29-1	15	TRBJ1-1	CSVVPQAQVSTEAFF
TRBV15	13	TRBJ1-4	CATKPATNEKLFF
TRBV9	18	TRBJ2-7	CASSVGFQDRGRSYEQYF
TRBV13	13	TRBJ1-1	CASSLSEVTEAFF
TRBV9	15	TRBJ2-1	CASSVSVGGGNEQFF
TRBV7-9	16	TRBJ2-1	CASSPTRTSAYNEQFF
TRBV4-1	15	TRBJ2-3	CASSQIGAGGDTQYF
TRBV18	17	TRBJ1-6	CASSPLEQSSYNSPLHF
TRBV2	13	TRBJ1-4	CASSDNSLGKLFF
TRBV28	15	TRBJ1-1	CASSLDRVYLWEAFF
TRBV19	13	TRBJ2-7	CASSATWRNEQYF
TRBV6-4	13	TRBJ1-6	CASGAKENSPLHF
TRBV19	15	TRBJ1-6	CASSMGGGAPAPLHF
TRBV15	18	TRBJ2-2	CATRPLPGRASNTGELFF
TRBV6-1	15	TRBJ2-3	CASSEGLAGADTQYF
TRBV10-2	14	TRBJ2-2	CASSEPLATGELFF
TRBV28	14	TRBJ1-4	CASSLGGVNEKLFF
TRBV1	20	TRBJ1-4	CTSSQANTDRSRATNEKLFF
TRBV7-9	13	TRBJ2-7	CASSLSEAYEQYF
TRBV6-5	15	TRBJ2-7	CASSYEWSSTYEQYF
TRBV2	11	TRBJ1-1	CASSLRVVAFF
TRBV19	15	TRBJ1-1	CASSIEGQGFSEAFF
TRBV6-5	12	TRBJ1-2	CASRGTPYGYTF
TRBV5-5	15	TRBJ1-4	CASSNALRSPEKLFF
TRBV10-3	15	TRBJ1-2	CAIRPGAGVNYGYTF
TRBV7-3	15	TRBJ2-1	CASSPTSGSGNEQFF
TRBV11-2	15	TRBJ2-1	CASSPVSGSIGEQFF
TRBV5-6	14	TRBJ1-2	CASSLVGERIGYTF
TRBV9	18	TRBJ2-2	CASSVATTSGRNTGELFF
TRBV21-1	20	TRBJ2-2	CASSKGRGQVPCANTGELFF
TRBV6-1	14	TRBJ1-4	CASRDRPGDEKLFF
TRBV7-9	15	TRBJ1-5	CASSSTGLLHQPQHF
TRBV7-9	8	TRBJ2-5	CAGGTQYF
TRBV7-9	14	TRBJ2-2	CASSQDPGTGELFF
TRBV7-3	17	TRBJ2-3	CASSPGPSGSWADTQYF
TRBV4-1	16	TRBJ1-5	CASSQVMDRGGQPQHF
TRBV5-1	14	TRBJ2-7	CASSQGGVDDEQYF
TRBV2	16	TRBJ1-2	CASSGSSLQGAYGYTF
TRBV6-6	13	TRBJ1-1	CASTLVGASEAFF
TRBV5-1	16	TRBJ2-5	CASSWVGGGSQETQYF